These 21 T cell receptor beta chains were sequenced from one sample in a study of T cells in localized non-small cell lung cancer. Clones were sequenced by immunoSEQ multiplex PCR, and TCRdb holds only the in-frame ones, with some missing. The sample gives 30,000 to 45,000 clones, roughly 88% of which show up once; roughly 2.5% is in the top ten. The specimen comprised peripheral blood, sampled before any cancer treatment. Receptor source: a woman aged 40 to 75 with stage I lung adenocarcinoma.

The rearrangement uses TRBV27 and TRBJ2-4; perhaps TRBD1 as D (7 bases). The CDR3 is 14 amino acids. CDR1 and CDR2 from the germline V gene are MNHEY and SMNVEV (reference sequence). V was clipped by 8 bases and J by 6 bases, with 17 bases between them. The CDR3 DNA reads as TGTGCCAGCCGCCCCAGGGGGGTCGGAAACATTCAGTACTTC. Amino acid sequence: CASRPRGVGNIQYF.

J is TRBJ1-3 and V is TRBV18, with a possible D match to TRBD1 (5 bases). CDR3 length: 15 residues. The germline CDR1 and CDR2 sequences are KGHSH and LQKENI. V was cut by 1 base and J by 0 bases, with 7 bases left in between. CDR3 sequence: CASSPQGLSGNTIYF. For the CDR3, the DNA is TGTGCCAGCTCACCACAGGGGCTCTCTGGAAACACCATATATTTT.

This clone was recorded once. The chain combines TRBV19 with TRBJ1-1, with a weak D call TRBD1 (5 bases). Trimming took off 10 bases at V and 0 bases at J, with 12 bases between the two ends. This CDR3 region has 13 residues. CDR1 LNHDA and CDR2 SQIVND come from the germline V gene (reference sequence). In DNA form, the CDR3 reads TGTGCCACAAAGACAGCTATGAACACTGAAGCTTTCTTT. Translation gives CATKTAMNTEAFF. Together with reference TRBV19 and TRBJ1-1, the CDR3 gives the full variable domain: DGGITQSPKYLFRKEGQNVTLSCEQNLNHDAMYWYRQDPGQGLRLIYYSQIVNDFQKGDIAEGYSVSREKKESFPLTVTSAQKNPTAFYLCATKTAMNTEAFFGQGTRLTVV.

The chain links TRBV5-4 to TRBJ2-1; no definite D call. The CDR3 extends over 14 amino acids. The V and J ends lost 2 bases and 1 base respectively, with 7 bases between them. CDR1 is SGHNT and CDR2 is YYREEE in the germline V gene (reference sequence). The chain's CDR3 is CASSLAGSYNEQFF. The DNA of the CDR3 is TGTGCCAGCAGCTTAGCAGGATCCTACAATGAGCAGTTCTTC.

This chain uses TRBV7-2 with TRBJ2-5; D is unclear. Germline-derived CDR1 and CDR2 are SGHTA and FQGNSA. Trimming left V 1 base short and J 4 bases short, with 7 bases between. The CDR3 runs to 13 residues. CDR3 sequence reads: CASSLVPPETQYF. DNA of the CDR3: TGTGCCAGCAGCTTAGTCCCGCCAGAGACCCAGTACTTC. Full variable domain (missing parts from reference TRBV7-2 and TRBJ2-5): GAGVSQSPSNKVTEKGKDVELRCDPISGHTALYWYRQSLGQGLEFLIYFQGNSAPDKSGLPSDRFSAERTGGSVSTLTIQRTQQEDSAVYLCASSLVPPETQYFGPGTRLLVL.

The V and J genes are TRBV7-2 and TRBJ1-5; tentatively, D is TRBD1 (5 bases). The germline V gene has CDR1 SGHTA and CDR2 FQGNSA. V lost 0 bases and J 1 base, leaving 19 bases between the germline ends. This CDR3 is 19 amino acids long. CDR3 sequence (DNA): TGTGCCAGCAGCTTAGCGGGGGGTGGGGATTGGGCGAGCAATCAGCCCCAGCATTTT. The encoded protein is CASSLAGGGDWASNQPQHF.

The V gene is TRBV14, the J gene TRBJ1-4; the match to TRBD1 covers 9 bases. This CDR3 is built from 15 residues. Germline V lookup: CDR1 SGHDN, CDR2 FVKESK. The ends lost 4 bases at V and 13 bases at J; junction bases unmatched: 13. CDR3 protein: CASSPFTGGARTLFF. CDR3 nucleotide sequence: TGTGCCAGCAGCCCGTTTACAGGGGGCGCGCGGACACTGTTTTTT.

This clone was observed once. This chain joins TRBV7-2 and TRBJ2-7; perhaps TRBD2 as D (5 bases). Germline V gene lookup returns CDR1 SGHTA and CDR2 FQGNSA. The CDR3 is 15 residues long. The V gene lost 5 bases and the J gene lost 0 bases, with 14 bases spanning the gap. CDR3 sequence: CASSPRGSTSYEQYF. The CDR3 bases are TGTGCCAGCAGCCCCCGTGGGAGTACCTCCTACGAGCAGTACTTC.

V gene TRBV29-1 combines with J gene TRBJ1-1; the match to TRBD1 covers 11 bases. CDR3 length: 13 residues. The germline CDR1 and CDR2 sequences are SQVTM and ANQGSEA. V lost 2 bases to trimming and J lost 5 bases; unmatched junction nucleotides: 1. CDR3 amino acids: CSVERDRGTEAFF. CDR3 bases: TGCAGCGTTGAACGGGACAGGGGGACTGAAGCTTTCTTT. Filled out from reference TRBV29-1 and TRBJ1-1, the complete variable domain reads SAVISQKPSRDICQRGTSLTIQCQVDSQVTMMFWYRQQPGQSLTLIATANQGSEATYESGFVIDKFPISRPNLTFSTLTVSNMSPEDSSIYLCSVERDRGTEAFFGQGTRLTVV.

The chain couples TRBV6-1 to TRBJ2-7, with D possibly being TRBD2 (6 bases). Germline lookup yields CDR1 MNHNS and CDR2 SASEGT. V lost 8 bases and J 3 bases, leaving 14 bases between the germline ends. This CDR3 is built from 13 residues. CDR3 in DNA: TGTGCCAGCGATCAGGAGGGTTTCTACGAGCAGTACTTC. As protein: CASDQEGFYEQYF.

There are a few counts of this clone. This chain links TRBV16 with TRBJ2-3; 10 bases are shared with TRBD1. V lost 5 bases and J lost 4; bases outside the gene matches: 0. Germline V gene data show CDR1 as KGHSY and CDR2 as FQNENV. The CDR3 covers 13 residues. The CDR3 region is CASSGQGADTQYF. In DNA, the CDR3 is TGTGCCAGCAGCGGACAGGGGGCAGATACGCAGTATTTT.

The J gene is TRBJ1-2, the V gene TRBV19; D gene uncertain. The CDR3 consists of 13 residues. V lost 8 bases and J 0 bases, leaving 10 bases between the germline ends. Germline CDR1 and CDR2: LNHDA and SQIVND (reference sequence). The CDR3 reads CASETPTNYGYTF. The CDR3 DNA reads as TGTGCCAGTGAGACCCCAACTAACTATGGCTACACCTTC. Drawing the rest from reference TRBV19 and TRBJ1-2, the complete variable domain is DGGITQSPKYLFRKEGQNVTLSCEQNLNHDAMYWYRQDPGQGLRLIYYSQIVNDFQKGDIAEGYSVSREKKESFPLTVTSAQKNPTAFYLCASETPTNYGYTFGSGTRLTVV.

V usage is TRBV7-2 and J usage is TRBJ2-1, with a tentative D call TRBD2 (6 bases). Trimming pared 0 bases from V and 8 bases from J, leaving 17 bases between. Germline assignment: CDR1 SGHTA and CDR2 FQGNSA. This CDR3 has 16 residues. The CDR3 reads CASSLAVAFGSYEQFF. As DNA, the CDR3 is TGTGCCAGCAGCTTAGCGGTAGCCTTCGGGAGCTATGAGCAGTTCTTC.

The chain employs TRBV5-6 and TRBJ1-2; D possibly corresponds to TRBD1 (6 bases). The V end was cut by 4 bases, the J end by 1 base, with 11 bases between. The CDR3 covers 14 residues. The V gene's germline CDR1 is SGHDT and CDR2 YYEEEE. The CDR3 here is CASSRGRSNYGYTF. CDR3 DNA: TGTGCCAGCAGCCGGGGGCGCAGTAACTATGGCTACACCTTC.

The J gene is TRBJ1-6, the V gene TRBV7-8; D ambiguous. Trimming took off 3 bases at V and 7 bases at J, with 7 bases between the two ends. The CDR3 totals 13 residues. Looked up from germline, CDR1 is SGHVS and CDR2 is FQNEAQ. CDR3: CASSFGVNSPLHF. The CDR3 DNA is TGTGCCAGCAGCTTTGGAGTAAATTCACCCCTCCACTTT.

The CDR3 sequence: CASSSLGGQFF. In DNA, the CDR3 is TGTGCCAGCTCCTCGCTCGGTGGGCAGTTCTTC. The chain is built from TRBV5-4 and TRBJ2-1; D unclear. The germline V gene has CDR1 SGHNT and CDR2 YYREEE (reference sequence). The CDR3 contains 11 residues. V was clipped by 7 bases and J by 12 bases, with 14 bases between them.

The chain recombines TRBV11-1 with TRBJ2-3; 10 bases line up with TRBD1. CDR1 and CDR2 from the germline V gene are SGHAT and FQDESV (reference sequence). CDR3 length: 12 residues. Trimming at V came to 5 bases and at J to 9 bases, leaving 2 bases not matched to a gene. The DNA of the CDR3 is TGTGCCAGCAGCCTGGACAGGGGGACGCAGTATTTT. Protein product: CASSLDRGTQYF.

The CDR3 sequence: CASRTSGGLAYNEQFF. CDR3 nucleotides: TGTGCCAGCAGGACTAGCGGGGGTCTGGCGTACAATGAGCAGTTCTTC. V gene TRBV5-4 combines with J gene TRBJ2-1; 12 positions agree with TRBD2. Germline assignment: CDR1 SGHNT and CDR2 YYREEE (reference sequence). Germline trimming cut 5 bases from V and 4 bases from J; bases unmatched to any gene: 7. The CDR3 runs 16 residues.

This chain connects TRBV5-1 to TRBJ2-1, with 12 bases fitting TRBD2. V lost 4 bases, J lost 8 bases, and 10 bases stayed unmatched. This CDR3 is 16 amino acids long. Germline V gene data show CDR1 as SGHRS and CDR2 as YFSETQ. CDR3 coding DNA: TGCGCCAGCAGCCCACGACTAGCGGGAGATGCGCATGAGCAGTTCTTC. Amino acids: CASSPRLAGDAHEQFF. The entire variable domain, with the rest obtained from reference TRBV5-1 and TRBJ2-1, is as follows: KAGVTQTPRYLIKTRGQQVTLSCSPISGHRSVSWYQQTPGQGLQFLFEYFSETQRNKGNFPGRFSGRQFSNSRSEMNVSTLELGDSALYLCASSPRLAGDAHEQFFGPGTRLTVL.

This sequence joins TRBV7-2 and TRBJ2-7; 10 nucleotides agree with TRBD1. The CDR3 is made up of 15 amino acids. Trimming cost V 4 bases and J 4 bases; bases outside gene matches: 7. Germline V gene lookup returns CDR1 SGHTA and CDR2 FQGNSA. This CDR3 reads CASSWRTGGEYEQYF. Here the CDR3 DNA reads TGTGCCAGCAGCTGGCGGACAGGGGGGGAGTACGAGCAGTACTTC.

This clone was seen a single time. The V and J genes are TRBV29-1 and TRBJ2-7; TRBD1 agrees at 9 bases. The CDR3 spans 14 residues. CDR1 SQVTM and CDR2 ANQGSEA come from the germline V gene. Trimming removed 7 bases from V and 3 bases from J; junction bases left unmatched: 10. The chain's CDR3 is CSASPGTGSYEQYF. The CDR3 DNA reads as TGCAGCGCCAGTCCCGGGACAGGGAGCTACGAGCAGTACTTC.